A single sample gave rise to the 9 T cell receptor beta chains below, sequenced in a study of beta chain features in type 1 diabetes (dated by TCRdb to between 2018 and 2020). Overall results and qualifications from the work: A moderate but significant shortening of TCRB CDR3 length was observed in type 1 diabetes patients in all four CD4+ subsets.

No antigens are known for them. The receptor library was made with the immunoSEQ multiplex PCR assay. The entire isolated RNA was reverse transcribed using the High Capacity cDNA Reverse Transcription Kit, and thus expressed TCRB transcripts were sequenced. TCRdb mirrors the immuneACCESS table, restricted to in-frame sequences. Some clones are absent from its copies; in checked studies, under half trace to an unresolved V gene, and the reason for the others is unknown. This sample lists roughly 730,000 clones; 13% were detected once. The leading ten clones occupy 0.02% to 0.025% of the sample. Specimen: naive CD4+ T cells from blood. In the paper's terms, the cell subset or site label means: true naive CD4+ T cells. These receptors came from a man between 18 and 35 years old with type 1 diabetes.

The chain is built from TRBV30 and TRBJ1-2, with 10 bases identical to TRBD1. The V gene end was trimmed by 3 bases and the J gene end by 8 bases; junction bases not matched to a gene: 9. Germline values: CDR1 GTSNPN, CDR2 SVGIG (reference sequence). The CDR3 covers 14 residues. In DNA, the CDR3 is TGTGCCTGGAGCAGGGACAGGGGATTTGGGGGCTACACCTTC. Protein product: CAWSRDRGFGGYTF.

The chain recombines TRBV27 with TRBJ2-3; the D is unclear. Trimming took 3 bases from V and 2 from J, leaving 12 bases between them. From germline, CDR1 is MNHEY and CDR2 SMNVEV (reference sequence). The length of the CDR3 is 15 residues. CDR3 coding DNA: TGTGCCAGCAGTTTGTCTCGAGAGGTCACAGATACGCAGTATTTT. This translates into CASSLSREVTDTQYF.

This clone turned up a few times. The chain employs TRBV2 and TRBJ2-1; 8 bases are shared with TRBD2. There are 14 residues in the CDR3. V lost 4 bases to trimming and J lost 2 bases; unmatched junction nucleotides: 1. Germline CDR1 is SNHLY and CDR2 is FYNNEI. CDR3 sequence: CASSAGLAYNEQFF. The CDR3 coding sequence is TGTGCCAGCAGTGCGGGACTAGCCTACAATGAGCAGTTCTTC. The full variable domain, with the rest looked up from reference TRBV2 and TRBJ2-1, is EPEVTQTPSHQVTQMGQEVILRCVPISNHLYFYWYRQILGQKVEFLVSFYNNEISEKSEIFDDQFSVERPDGSNFTLKIRSTKLEDSAMYFCASSAGLAYNEQFFGPGTRLTVL.

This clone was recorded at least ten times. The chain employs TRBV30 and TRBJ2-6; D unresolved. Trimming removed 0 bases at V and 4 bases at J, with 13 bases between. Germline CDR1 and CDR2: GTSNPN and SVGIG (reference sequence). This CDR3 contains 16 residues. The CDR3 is CAWSVGPDAGANVLTF. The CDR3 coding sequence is TGTGCCTGGAGTGTCGGGCCGGATGCGGGGGCCAACGTCCTGACTTTC.

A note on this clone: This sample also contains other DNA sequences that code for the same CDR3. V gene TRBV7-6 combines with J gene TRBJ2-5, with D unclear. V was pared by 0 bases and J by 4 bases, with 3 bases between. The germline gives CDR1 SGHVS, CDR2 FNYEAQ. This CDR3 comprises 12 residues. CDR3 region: CASSLARETQYF. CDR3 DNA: TGTGCCAGCAGCTTAGCCCGAGAGACCCAGTACTTC.

The CDR3 sequence is CASSLETNEQFF. CDR3 bases: TGTGCCAGCAGCTTGGAGACCAATGAGCAGTTCTTC. The chain couples TRBV5-4 to TRBJ2-1; no definite D call. Trimming removed 0 bases from V and 6 bases from J, with 4 bases in between. Germline CDR1 reads SGHNT; CDR2 reads YYREEE (reference sequence). CDR3 length: 12 amino acids.

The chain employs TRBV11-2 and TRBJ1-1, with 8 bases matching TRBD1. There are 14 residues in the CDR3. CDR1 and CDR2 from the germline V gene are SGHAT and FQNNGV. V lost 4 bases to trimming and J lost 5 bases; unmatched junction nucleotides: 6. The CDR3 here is CASSSQGAQTEAFF. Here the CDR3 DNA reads TGTGCCAGCAGCTCTCAGGGGGCGCAGACTGAAGCTTTCTTT.

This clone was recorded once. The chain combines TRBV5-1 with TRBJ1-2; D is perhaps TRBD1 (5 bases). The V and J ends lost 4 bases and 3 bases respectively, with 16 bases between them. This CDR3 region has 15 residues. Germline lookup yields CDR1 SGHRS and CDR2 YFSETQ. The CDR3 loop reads CASSPQPGTDYGYTF. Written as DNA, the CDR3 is TGCGCCAGCAGCCCCCAACCCGGGACGGACTATGGCTACACCTTC.

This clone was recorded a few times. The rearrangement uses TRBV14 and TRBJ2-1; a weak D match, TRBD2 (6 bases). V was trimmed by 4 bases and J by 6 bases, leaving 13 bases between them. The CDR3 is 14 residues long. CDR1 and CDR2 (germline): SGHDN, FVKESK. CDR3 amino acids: CASSRDSTGNEQFF. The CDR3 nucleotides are TGTGCCAGCAGCCGGGACTCAACCGGCAATGAGCAGTTCTTC. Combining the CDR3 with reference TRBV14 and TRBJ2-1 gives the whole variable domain EAGVTQFPSHSVIEKGQTVTLRCDPISGHDNLYWYRRVMGKEIKFLLHFVKESKQDESGMPNNRFLAERTGGTYSTLKVQPAELEDSGVYFCASSRDSTGNEQFFGPGTRLTVL.